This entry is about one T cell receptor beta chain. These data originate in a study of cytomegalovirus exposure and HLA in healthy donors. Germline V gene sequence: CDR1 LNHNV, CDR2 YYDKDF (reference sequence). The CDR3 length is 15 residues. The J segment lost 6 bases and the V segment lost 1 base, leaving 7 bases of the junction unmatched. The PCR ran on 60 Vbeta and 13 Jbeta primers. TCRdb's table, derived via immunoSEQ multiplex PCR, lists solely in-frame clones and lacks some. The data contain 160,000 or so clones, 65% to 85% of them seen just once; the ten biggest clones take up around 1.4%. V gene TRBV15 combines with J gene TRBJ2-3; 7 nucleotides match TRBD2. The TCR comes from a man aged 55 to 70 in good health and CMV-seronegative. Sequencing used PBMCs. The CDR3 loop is CATSRAPGGMDTQYF. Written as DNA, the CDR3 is TGTGCCACCAGCAGAGCCCCCGGGGGGATGGATACGCAGTATTTT. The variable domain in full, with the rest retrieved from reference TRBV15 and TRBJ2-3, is DAMVIQNPRYQVTQFGKPVTLSCSQTLNHNVMYWYQQKSSQAPKLLFHYYDKDFNNEADTPDNFQSRRPNTSFCFLDIRSPGLGDTAMYLCATSRAPGGMDTQYFGPGTRLTVL.